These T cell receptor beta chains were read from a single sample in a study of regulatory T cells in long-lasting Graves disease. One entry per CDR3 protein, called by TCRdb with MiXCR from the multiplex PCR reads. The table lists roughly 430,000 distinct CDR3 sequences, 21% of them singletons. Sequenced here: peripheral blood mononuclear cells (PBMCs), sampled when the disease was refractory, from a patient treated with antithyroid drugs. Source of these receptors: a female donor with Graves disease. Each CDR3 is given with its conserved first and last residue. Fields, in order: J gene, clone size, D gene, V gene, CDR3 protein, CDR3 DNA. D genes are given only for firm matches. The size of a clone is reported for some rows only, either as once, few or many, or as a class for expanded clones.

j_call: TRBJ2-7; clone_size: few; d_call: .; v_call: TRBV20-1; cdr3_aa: CSGGSSYEQYF; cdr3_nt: TGCAGTGGCGGTAGCAGTTACGAGCAGTACTTC
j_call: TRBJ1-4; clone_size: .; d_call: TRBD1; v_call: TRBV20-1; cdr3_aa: CSAAPGQGNEKLFF; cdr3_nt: TGCAGTGCCGCTCCGGGACAGGGAAATGAAAAACTGTTTTTT
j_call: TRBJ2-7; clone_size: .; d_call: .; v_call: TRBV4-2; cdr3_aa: CASSQDGNEQYF; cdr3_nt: TGTGCCAGCAGCCAAGATGGTAACGAGCAGTACTTC
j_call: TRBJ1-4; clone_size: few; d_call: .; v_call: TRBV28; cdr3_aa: CASSSDMGRGPEKLFF; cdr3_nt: TGTGCCAGCAGTTCCGATATGGGGAGGGGACCTGAAAAACTGTTTTTT
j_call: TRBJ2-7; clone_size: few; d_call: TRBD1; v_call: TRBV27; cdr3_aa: CASSEAGTGDEQYF; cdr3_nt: TGTGCCAGCAGTGAGGCCGGGACAGGGGACGAGCAGTACTTC
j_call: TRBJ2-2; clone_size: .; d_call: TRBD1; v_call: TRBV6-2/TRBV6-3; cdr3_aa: CASSSGTDAGELFF; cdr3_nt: TGTGCCAGCAGCTCCGGGACAGACGCCGGGGAGCTGTTTTTT
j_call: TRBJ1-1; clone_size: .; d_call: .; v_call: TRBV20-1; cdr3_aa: CSARRPGRNMNTEAFF; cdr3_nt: TGCAGTGCTAGACGCCCGGGACGGAATATGAACACTGAAGCTTTCTTT
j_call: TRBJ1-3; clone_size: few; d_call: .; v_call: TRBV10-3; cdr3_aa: CAISDQGADTIYF; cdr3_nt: TGTGCCATCAGTGATCAAGGAGCGGACACCATATATTTT
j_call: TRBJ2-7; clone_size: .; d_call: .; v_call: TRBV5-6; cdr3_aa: CASSFSLQGTYEQYF; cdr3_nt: TGTGCCAGCAGCTTTAGCTTACAGGGAACCTACGAGCAGTACTTC
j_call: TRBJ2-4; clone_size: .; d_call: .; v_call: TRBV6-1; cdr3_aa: CASSTGTPGSIQYF; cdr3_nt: TGTGCCAGCAGTACCGGGACGCCGGGCTCCATTCAGTACTTC
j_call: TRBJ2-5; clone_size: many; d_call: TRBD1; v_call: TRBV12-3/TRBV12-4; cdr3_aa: CASSSGQGNVETQYF; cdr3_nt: TGTGCCAGCAGTTCGGGACAGGGGAACGTGGAGACCCAGTACTTC
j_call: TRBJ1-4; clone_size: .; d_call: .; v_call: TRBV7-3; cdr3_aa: CASGLDTSTNEKLFF; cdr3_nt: TGTGCCAGCGGCTTGGATACATCAACTAATGAAAAACTGTTTTTT